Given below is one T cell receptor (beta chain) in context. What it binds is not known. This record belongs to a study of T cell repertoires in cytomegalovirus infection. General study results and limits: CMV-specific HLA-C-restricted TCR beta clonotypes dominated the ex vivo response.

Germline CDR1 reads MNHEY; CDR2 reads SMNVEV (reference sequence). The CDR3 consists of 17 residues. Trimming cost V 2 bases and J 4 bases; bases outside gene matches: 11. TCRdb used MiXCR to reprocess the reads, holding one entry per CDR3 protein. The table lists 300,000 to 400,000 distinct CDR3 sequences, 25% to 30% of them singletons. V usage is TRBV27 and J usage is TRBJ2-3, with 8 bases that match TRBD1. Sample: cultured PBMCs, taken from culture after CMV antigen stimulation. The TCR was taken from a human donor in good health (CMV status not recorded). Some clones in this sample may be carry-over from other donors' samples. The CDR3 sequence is CASSLIFIDRGPDTQYF. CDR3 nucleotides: TGTGCCAGCAGTTTAATCTTTATTGACAGGGGCCCAGATACGCAGTATTTT.